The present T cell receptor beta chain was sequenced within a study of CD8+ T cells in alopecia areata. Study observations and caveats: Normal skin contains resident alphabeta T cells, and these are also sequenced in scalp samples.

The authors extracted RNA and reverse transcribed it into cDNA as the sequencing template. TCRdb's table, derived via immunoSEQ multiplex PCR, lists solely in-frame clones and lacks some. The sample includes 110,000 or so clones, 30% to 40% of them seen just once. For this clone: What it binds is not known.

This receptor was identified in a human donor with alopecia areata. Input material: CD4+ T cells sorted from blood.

CDR3: CASSLRWGEQFF. The CDR3 region has the DNA TGTGCCAGCAGCTTACGGTGGGGTGAGCAGTTCTTC. The gene calls are TRBV7-2 and TRBJ2-1; no clear D. V lost 2 bases to trimming and J lost 9 bases, with 8 bases between them. The CDR3 is 12 residues long. The germline V gene encodes CDR1 SGHTA and CDR2 FQGNSA.